The 3 T cell receptor beta chains given below trace back to one sample, sequenced in a study of spatial heterogeneity in lung cancer. TCRdb itself ran the 5' RACE reads through MiXCR, one entry per CDR3 protein. Of about 28,000 distinct CDR3 sequences in the sample, approximately 8.1% were seen once. As for time point: sample taken at primary tumor resection. Whole RNA from tumor, nontumor lung or frozen PBMC was sequenced unsorted. The sample was PBMCs, taken at surgery. The receptors come from a female donor with early-stage non-small cell lung cancer.

This chain links TRBV6-5 with TRBJ2-4; a possible D gene is TRBD1 (7 bases). Trimming cost V 0 bases and J 0 bases, with 15 bases left between them. Germline V lookup: CDR1 MNHEY, CDR2 SVGAGI. The CDR3 covers 18 residues. CDR3 amino acids: CASSYSGGNRGAKNIQYF. In DNA form, the CDR3 reads TGTGCCAGCAGTTACTCTGGAGGGAACAGGGGAGCCAAAAACATTCAGTACTTC.

This clonotype was seen repeatedly, ten times or more. The CDR3 DNA is TGCAGTGCTGCAAGGAGGGACAGGGCGAACACTGAAGCTTTCTTT. Translating it yields CSAARRDRANTEAFF. The chain links TRBV20-1 to TRBJ1-1; 9 bases are a match to TRBD1. Germline loops: CDR1 DFQATT, CDR2 SNEGSKA (reference sequence). This CDR3 has 15 amino acids. With V trimmed by 5 bases and J by 1 base, 8 bases remained unmatched.

This clonotype was detected ten times or more. This chain connects TRBV27 to TRBJ1-3, with no clear D. The ends were cut back, 3 bases at V and 3 bases at J, with 6 bases in the middle. Germline CDR1 and CDR2: MNHEY and SMNVEV (reference sequence). The CDR3 runs to 13 residues. This CDR3 is CASSFGIGNTIYF. CDR3 bases: TGTGCCAGCAGTTTTGGAATTGGAAACACCATATATTTT.